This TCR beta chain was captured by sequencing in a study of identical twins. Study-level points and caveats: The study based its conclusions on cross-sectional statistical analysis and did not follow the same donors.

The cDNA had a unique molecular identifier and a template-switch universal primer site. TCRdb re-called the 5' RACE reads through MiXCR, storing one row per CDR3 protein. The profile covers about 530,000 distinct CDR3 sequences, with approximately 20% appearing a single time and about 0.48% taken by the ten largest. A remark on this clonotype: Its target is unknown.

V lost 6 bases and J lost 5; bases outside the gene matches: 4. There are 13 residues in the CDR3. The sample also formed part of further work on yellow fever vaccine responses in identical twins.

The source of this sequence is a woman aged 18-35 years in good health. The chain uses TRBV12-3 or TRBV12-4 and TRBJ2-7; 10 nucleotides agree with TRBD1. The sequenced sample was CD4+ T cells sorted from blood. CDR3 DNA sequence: TGTGCCAGCAGACCCGGACAGGGGGACGAGCAGTACTTC. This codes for CASRPGQGDEQYF.